The sequence of this T cell receptor (beta chain) was determined in a study of T cell responses to AZD1222 COVID-19 vaccine (dated by TCRdb to the early 2020s). Regarding the research as a whole: A total of approximately 250 trial participants underwent TCR sequencing, of whom about 210 had received two doses of AZD1222 and roughly 26 had received two doses of the MenACWY control vaccine. Trial participants were enrolled by age into subgroups of 18-55, 56-69 and 70-plus years, and around 150, 28 and 57 TCR-sequenced participants, respectively, were included in these subgroups.

The paper's findings and limits, for the study overall: The vaccine-associated CD4 TCRs covered the entire spike protein, and the dominant responses fell in regions 160-218 and 743-854. Participants were mostly white British, with more females than males. The authors suggested clonal diversity may have been underestimated. The 56-69-year group was small, and its depth increase did not reach significance, likely because of low power. Because no samples from the day 14 peak response were available, repertoires could be characterized only after the peak T cell response. Conclusions about previously exposed vaccinees are limited because only a handful of AZD1222 recipients were SARS-CoV-2 seropositive at baseline. A significant rise in spike-specific TCR breadth and depth was observed after two AZD1222 doses relative to day 0 and relative to MenACWY recipients. Epitopes outside the regions mutated in the B.1.351 and B.1.1.7 variants were reportedly recognized by nearly half of the unique spike-specific TCRs.

From the germline V gene (reference sequence), CDR1 is LGHDT and CDR2 is YNNKEL. The CDR3 spans 18 residues, from the cysteine through the phenylalanine. The DNA shown is the 54-base CDR3, in frame from base 1. V gives up 4 bases and J gives up 0 bases, and the segment between their germline ends measures 16 bases. In light of the paper, this sample's time point label describes: about 28 days (+/-7) after the second vaccine dose. AZD1222 recipients whose second dose came at about 4 weeks and those whose second dose came at about 12 weeks were combined into one group, since spike-specific TCR depth and breadth did not differ between the two schedules. Vaccinee samples came from UK trials COV001 and COV002, including a single-blind randomized controlled phase 2/3 trial of AZD1222 (ChAdOx1 nCoV-19) in healthy adults. For TCRbeta chain sequencing, PBMC samples were collected from trial participants at day 0 and at day 28 after the second dose.

The CDR3 regions of human TCRbeta chains were subjected to immunosequencing. For the original study's pipeline: Repertoire TCRs were matched against a reference library of SARS-CoV-2-specific TCRs generated with the MIRA antigen-specificity platform. Breadth was defined as the fraction of unique TCRs that were SARS-CoV-2-associated. Depth was defined as the fraction of total T cells that were SARS-CoV-2-associated. Using the MIRA data, each spike-specific TCR was assigned both to the spike region to which the TCR was reactive and to a CD4 or CD8 class. Log10-transformed breadth and depth values were compared by one-way ANOVA with Sidak's multiple comparisons tests. The clones in this table, taken by TCRdb from immuneACCESS, are in-frame only. Not every clone is retained; where verified, under half of the shortfall comes from an unresolved V gene, and the cause of the rest is unknown. V, J and clone size are taken as reported in that table, and D and trimming were inferred from the DNA itself. Counted in this sample were around 130,000 clones; roughly 92% of them appeared once. The ten top clones hold 0.85% to 1.2% of the sample.

Concerning this clone itself: The target of this receptor is not known. Nothing much larger sits one base from this clone, and base qualities are not available.

The sample was peripheral blood, taken 28 days after the second AZD1222 dose. This chain is built from TRBV3-1 (or the pseudogene TRBV3-2) and TRBJ1-6, with the D gene call left open. This receptor was obtained from an adult who received the AZD1222 COVID-19 vaccine. The CDR3 has the sequence CASSRTPAGSSYNSPLHF. The bases read TGTGCCAGCAGCCGAACCCCCGCGGGGAGCTCCTATAATTCACCCCTCCACTTT.